Shown below are 25 T cell receptor beta chains from a single sample sequenced in a study of blood T cell repertoires in COVID-19. Profiled with immunoSEQ multiplex PCR; TCRdb holds only in-frame clones, not every one. This sample has fewer than 250,000 clones, with around 84% found just once. What was sequenced was peripheral blood. Source of these receptors: a man aged 40-50 years with acute or convalescent COVID-19.

The count of this clone is one. The CDR3 DNA reads as TGTGCCAGCTCAAGATATACCTACAGGGGACGAGACACTGAAGCTTTCTTT. This gives the protein CASSRYTYRGRDTEAFF. This chain uses TRBV18 with TRBJ1-1; TRBD1 agrees at 7 bases. Germline V lookup: CDR1 KGHSH, CDR2 LQKENI. The CDR3 is 17 amino acids. Trimming cost V 5 bases and J 3 bases; bases outside gene matches: 15.

The CDR3 nucleotides are TGTGCCAGCAAACGGGACAACGCTATTGAAAAACTGTTTTTT. This gives the protein CASKRDNAIEKLFF. The chain employs TRBV6-5 and TRBJ1-4; tentatively, D is TRBD1 (6 bases). CDR1 and CDR2 (germline): MNHEY, SVGAGI. Trimming shortened V by 7 bases and J by 7 bases, and 16 bases separated the two germline ends. This CDR3 is 14 amino acids long.

This clone occurred once. The rearrangement joins TRBV2 to TRBJ1-5; D ambiguous. Germline V gene data show CDR1 as SNHLY and CDR2 as FYNNEI. Trimming took off 6 bases at V and 2 bases at J, with 14 bases between the two ends. The CDR3 has 15 residues. The DNA of the CDR3 is TGTGCCAGCAGGGAACGAGACAACGGCAATCAGCCCCAGCATTTT. Encoded protein: CASRERDNGNQPQHF.

The chain couples TRBV5-6 to TRBJ2-1, with D tentatively TRBD2 (6 bases). CDR3 length: 15 amino acids. Per the germline V gene, CDR1 is SGHDT and CDR2 is YYEEEE. The V end lost 1 base, the J end lost 8 bases, and 16 bases lay between the germline ends. CDR3 region: CASSLSGRWGDEQFF. CDR3 bases: TGTGCCAGCAGCTTGTCCGGCAGGTGGGGGGATGAGCAGTTCTTC.

V gene TRBV6-2 or TRBV6-3 combines with J gene TRBJ2-2, with D possibly being TRBD2 (6 bases). The CDR3 runs 17 residues. CDR1 MNHEY and CDR2 SVGEGT come from the germline V gene. Trimming took 0 bases from V and 0 from J, leaving 11 bases between them. DNA of the CDR3: TGTGCCAGCAGTTACTCGCGGGGCAGAGCGAACACCGGGGAGCTGTTTTTT. It translates to CASSYSRGRANTGELFF.

The V gene is TRBV2, the J gene TRBJ1-2; D gene unclear. The V end lost 3 bases, the J end lost 8 bases, and 7 bases lay between the germline ends. CDR1 and CDR2 (germline): SNHLY, FYNNEI. The CDR3 has 11 residues. CDR3 sequence (DNA): TGTGCCAGCAGTGATGGGAGCGGCTACACCTTC. Its protein is CASSDGSGYTF.

The V call is TRBV3-1 (or the pseudogene TRBV3-2), the J call TRBJ2-1, with D unresolved. Trimming removed 0 bases at V and 4 bases at J, with 10 bases between. This CDR3 is 15 amino acids long. Per germline, CDR1 LGHDT and CDR2 YNNKEL (reference sequence). CDR3 DNA: TGTGCCAGCAGCCAAGATAGTGCCTTTTACAATGAGCAGTTCTTC. Its protein is CASSQDSAFYNEQFF.

This clone appeared a few times. This chain uses TRBV6-6 with TRBJ1-2; TRBD1 matches at 9 bases. This CDR3 contains 15 residues. Per germline, CDR1 MNHNY and CDR2 SVGAGI (reference sequence). The ends lost 2 bases at V and 4 bases at J; junction bases unmatched: 5. The CDR3 region is CASSYGTGQSYGYTF. CDR3 nucleotide sequence: TGTGCCAGCAGTTACGGGACAGGGCAGAGCTATGGCTACACCTTC.

This chain connects TRBV30 to TRBJ2-2; 7 nucleotides line up with TRBD2. The CDR3 is 15 amino acids. Germline lookup yields CDR1 GTSNPN and CDR2 SVGIG (reference sequence). V was pared by 2 bases and J by 0 bases, with 3 bases of the junction left unmatched. The CDR3 reads CAWSKTSANTGELFF. The CDR3 nucleotides are TGTGCCTGGAGTAAAACTAGCGCGAACACCGGGGAGCTGTTTTTT.

The chain has TRBV7-9 and TRBJ1-2; maybe TRBD1 (6 bases). Germline values: CDR1 SEHNR, CDR2 FQNEAQ (reference sequence). V was pared by 1 base and J by 7 bases, with 16 bases between. The CDR3 contains 15 residues. The CDR3 spells CASSLVPGALRGYTF. CDR3 in DNA: TGTGCCAGCAGCTTAGTTCCAGGGGCACTTCGTGGCTACACCTTC.

The chain couples TRBV7-2 to TRBJ2-7; D is ambiguous. The V gene's germline CDR1 is SGHTA and CDR2 FQGNSA. The CDR3 is made up of 13 amino acids. Trimming cost V 3 bases and J 5 bases, with 11 bases left between them. CDR3 sequence reads: CASSLNSLNEQYF. CDR3 DNA: TGTGCCAGCAGCTTGAACAGCCTAAACGAGCAGTACTTC.

Ten or more counts support this clone. The gene calls are TRBV5-1 and TRBJ1-1; D not certain. CDR3 length equals 13 residues. V was pared by 4 bases and J by 5 bases, with 12 bases between. From germline, CDR1 is SGHRS and CDR2 YFSETQ. The CDR3 is CASSIWGETEAFF. The CDR3 DNA reads as TGCGCCAGCAGCATCTGGGGAGAGACTGAAGCTTTCTTT.

This chain joins TRBV5-4 and TRBJ2-3, with D maybe TRBD2 (7 bases). The length of the CDR3 is 15 residues. Deletions cut 2 bases from V and 5 bases from J, with 15 bases between. Germline values: CDR1 SGHNT, CDR2 YYREEE (reference sequence). The CDR3 nucleotides are TGTGCCAGCAGCTTAGGGGGGGGCCGGAGAGATACGCAGTATTTT. It yields the protein CASSLGGGRRDTQYF. Combining the CDR3 with reference TRBV5-4 and TRBJ2-3 gives the whole variable domain ETGVTQSPTHLIKTRGQQVTLRCSSQSGHNTVSWYQQALGQGPQFIFQYYREEENGRGNFPPRFSGLQFPNYSSELNVNALELDDSALYLCASSLGGGRRDTQYFGPGTRLTVL.

V gene TRBV9 combines with J gene TRBJ1-3, with D maybe TRBD1 (6 bases). Deletions cut 3 bases from V and 4 bases from J, with 14 bases between. The CDR3 covers 15 residues. In germline, CDR1 is SGDLS, CDR2 YYNGEE. The CDR3 bases are TGTGCCAGCAGCGGCTCAGGGGCGGCCGGAAACACCATATATTTT. Residues: CASSGSGAAGNTIYF. Using reference TRBV9 and TRBJ1-3 for the parts outside the CDR3, the full variable domain is DSGVTQTPKHLITATGQRVTLRCSPRSGDLSVYWYQQSLDQGLQFLIQYYNGEERAKGNILERFSAQQFPDLHSELNLSSLELGDSALYFCASSGSGAAGNTIYFGEGSWLTVV.

This sequence joins TRBV14 and TRBJ1-1; 9 bases map to TRBD1. This CDR3 region has 14 residues. Germline V gives CDR1 SGHDN, CDR2 FVKESK. With 3 bases clipped from V and 6 bases from J, the junction kept 5 bases outside the gene matches. The CDR3: CASSQGTGWPEAFF. DNA for the CDR3: TGTGCCAGCAGCCAGGGGACAGGGTGGCCTGAAGCTTTCTTT.

This clone occurred once. The V and J genes are TRBV9 and TRBJ2-1, with 10 bases matching TRBD2. CDR3 length: 15 residues. The V segment lost 4 bases and the J segment 8 bases; nucleotides outside the gene matches: 9. Germline values: CDR1 SGDLS, CDR2 YYNGEE. The CDR3 bases are TGTGCCAGCAGCCCCAGGACTAGCGGAAGGGATGAGCAGTTCTTC. It is translated as CASSPRTSGRDEQFF.

The V call is TRBV19, the J call TRBJ1-4; D unresolved. There are 16 residues in the CDR3. Looked up from germline, CDR1 is LNHDA and CDR2 is SQIVND (reference sequence). Trimming left V 6 bases short and J 0 bases short, with 14 bases between. CDR3 nucleotides: TGTGCCAGTAGCCTTGGAAAACTAACAACTAATGAAAAACTGTTTTTT. Amino acids: CASSLGKLTTNEKLFF.

J is TRBJ1-5 and V is TRBV3-1 (or the pseudogene TRBV3-2); D is unresolved. The germline V gene encodes CDR1 LGHDT and CDR2 YNNKEL (reference sequence). V was cut by 1 base and J by 2 bases, with 9 bases left in between. The CDR3 contains 15 residues. Here the CDR3 reads CASSQGWQGNQPQHF. The CDR3, as DNA: TGTGCCAGCAGCCAAGGGTGGCAGGGCAATCAGCCCCAGCATTTT.

The V call is TRBV5-1, the J call TRBJ2-7; 8 bases line up with TRBD2. The V segment lost 4 bases and the J segment 4 bases; nucleotides outside the gene matches: 7. The germline CDR1 and CDR2 sequences are SGHRS and YFSETQ. This CDR3 spans 14 amino acids. CDR3 sequence: CASSPGRGGYEQYF. The CDR3 region has the DNA TGCGCCAGCAGCCCAGGACGGGGGGGATACGAGCAGTACTTC.

This rearrangement joins TRBV9 to TRBJ2-3; unclear D gene. CDR3 length: 17 amino acids. The V end was cut by 4 bases, the J end by 4 bases, with 22 bases between. The germline gives CDR1 SGDLS, CDR2 YYNGEE. CDR3 coding DNA: TGTGCCAGCAGCACCACCCCCTCAAATATGAGAGCAGATACGCAGTATTTT. Translating gives CASSTTPSNMRADTQYF.

This sequence joins TRBV6-2 or TRBV6-3 and TRBJ1-2; a possible D gene is TRBD1 (5 bases). The V end lost 2 bases, the J end lost 8 bases, and 15 bases lay between the germline ends. Looked up from germline, CDR1 is MNHEY and CDR2 is SVGEGT. The CDR3 is 14 amino acids. The CDR3 here is CASSYTGWGGGYTF. CDR3 DNA: TGTGCCAGCAGTTACACAGGTTGGGGAGGAGGCTACACCTTC.

This chain connects TRBV19 to TRBJ1-2; 7 positions agree with TRBD1. CDR3 length: 20 amino acids. Germline V gives CDR1 LNHDA, CDR2 SQIVND (reference sequence). The V gene end was trimmed by 6 bases and the J gene end by 11 bases; junction bases not matched to a gene: 33. In nucleotides, the CDR3 is TGTGCCAGTAGAGGGCGGCCGGGACAGTTGCTCTCAAAGCTCTTCTCAACTTACACCTTC. It codes for CASRGRPGQLLSKLFSTYTF.

The chain carries TRBV7-8 and TRBJ2-2; D is perhaps TRBD1 (6 bases). This CDR3 spans 17 amino acids. Trimming took 5 bases from V and 7 from J, leaving 23 bases between them. Looked up from germline, CDR1 is SGHVS and CDR2 is FQNEAQ. In nucleotides, the CDR3 is TGTGCCAGCAGCCCCTATCTTCGAAACAGGGTGGACGGGGAGCTGTTTTTT. Encoded protein: CASSPYLRNRVDGELFF.

This clone was recorded once. The J gene is TRBJ1-4, the V gene TRBV4-2; D is uncertain. The CDR3 runs 14 residues. V gave up 0 bases and J gave up 8 bases, with 10 bases separating them. Germline lookup yields CDR1 LGHNA and CDR2 YNFKEQ. CDR3 nucleotides: TGTGCCAGCAGCCAAGACGTTGCGAACGAAAAACTGTTTTTT. Protein: CASSQDVANEKLFF.

The chain joins TRBV5-8 to TRBJ1-2; TRBD1 matches 7 bases. The V gene's germline CDR1 is SGHTS and CDR2 YDEGEE. The CDR3 has 14 residues. Losses at the gene ends were 4 bases for V and 4 bases for J; bases not matched to a gene: 7. CDR3 residues: CASSPGGTFYGYTF. CDR3 nucleotides: TGTGCCAGCAGCCCAGGGGGGACCTTCTATGGCTACACCTTC.